The clone carrying this TCR beta chain was recorded only once. The assay was immunoSEQ multiplex PCR, and TCRdb's table has in-frame clones only and misses some. The sample has approximately 270,000 clones; about four fifths are singletons. The data originate from a study of blood T cell repertoires in COVID-19. The CDR3 is 14 amino acids. Germline-derived CDR1 and CDR2 are SGDLS and YYNGEE. Trimming took 4 bases from V and 2 from J; bases not matched to a gene: 4. The sequencing input was peripheral blood. This receptor was obtained from a man of 80 years or more with acute or convalescent COVID-19. The chain has TRBV9 and TRBJ2-3, with 7 bases that match TRBD1. The CDR3 DNA sequence: TGTGCCAGCAGCAAGGACAGGTACACAGATACGCAGTATTTT. This codes for CASSKDRYTDTQYF.